These 2 T cell receptor beta chains were sequenced from one sample in a study of OX40 agonist ivuxolimab in advanced cancers. TCRdb keeps only in-frame clones here, not all; method: immunoSEQ multiplex PCR. The sample gives about 54,000 clones, around 93% of which show up once; 7.5% to 9.5% is in the top ten. The source was CD4+ or CD8+ T cells sorted from blood, collected in a trial of the OX40 agonist ivuxolimab. The receptor source for this set is an adult with an advanced solid tumor such as melanoma, head and neck, liver or kidney cancer.

The genes are TRBV7-9 and TRBJ1-1; D possibly corresponds to TRBD1 (5 bases). Between the trimmed V and J ends, which lost 1 base and 6 bases, there was a span of 9 bases. CDR1 SEHNR and CDR2 FQNEAQ come from the germline V gene (reference sequence). The CDR3 length is 13 residues. CDR3 nucleotide sequence: TGTGCCAGCAGCTTAGAAGGGGAAGCTGAAGCTTTCTTT. This codes for CASSLEGEAEAFF.

In DNA form, the CDR3 reads TGTGCCAGCAGCTTGGGGACAGGGGTCTCTGGGGCCAACGTCCTGACTTTC. Translation gives CASSLGTGVSGANVLTF. The chain recombines TRBV5-6 with TRBJ2-6, with 9 bases matching TRBD1. V trimming: 0 bases; J trimming: 0 bases; junction bases outside the gene matches: 1. Germline values: CDR1 SGHDT, CDR2 YYEEEE. The CDR3 is 17 residues long. Looking up the rest from reference TRBV5-6 and TRBJ2-6 gives the full variable domain: DAGVTQSPTHLIKTRGQQVTLRCSPKSGHDTVSWYQQALGQGPQFIFQYYEEEERQRGNFPDRFSGHQFPNYSSELNVNALLLGDSALYLCASSLGTGVSGANVLTFGAGSRLTVL.